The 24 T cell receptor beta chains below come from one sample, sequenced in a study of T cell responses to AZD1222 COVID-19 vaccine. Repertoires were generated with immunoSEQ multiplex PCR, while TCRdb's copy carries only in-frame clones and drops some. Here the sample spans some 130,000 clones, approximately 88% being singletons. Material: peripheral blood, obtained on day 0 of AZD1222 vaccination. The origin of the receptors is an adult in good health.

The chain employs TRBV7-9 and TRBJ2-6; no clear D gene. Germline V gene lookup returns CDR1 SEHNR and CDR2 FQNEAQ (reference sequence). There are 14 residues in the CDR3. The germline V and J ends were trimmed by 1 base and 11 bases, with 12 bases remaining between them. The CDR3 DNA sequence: TGTGCCAGCAGCTTAGATGACACCAGGTACGTCCTGACTTTC. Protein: CASSLDDTRYVLTF.

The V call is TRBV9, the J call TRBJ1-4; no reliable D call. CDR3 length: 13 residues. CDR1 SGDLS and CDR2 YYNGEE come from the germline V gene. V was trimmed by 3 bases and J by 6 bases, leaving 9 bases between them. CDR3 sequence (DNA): TGTGCCAGCAGCGGGGGAAGGGATGAAAAACTGTTTTTT. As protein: CASSGGRDEKLFF.

In DNA, the CDR3 is TGTGCCAGCAGCGGAGCTAGCGGGGGCTACGAGCAGTACTTC. It yields the protein CASSGASGGYEQYF. The chain combines TRBV2 with TRBJ2-7; 10 nucleotides match TRBD2. Germline-derived CDR1 and CDR2 are SNHLY and FYNNEI. This CDR3 has 14 amino acids. Unmatched junction bases numbered 5, after V lost 6 bases and J lost 3 bases.

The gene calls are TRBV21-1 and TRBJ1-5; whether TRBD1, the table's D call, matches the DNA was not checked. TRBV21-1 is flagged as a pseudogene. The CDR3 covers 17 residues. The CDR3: CASSKEGTGEGDQPQHF. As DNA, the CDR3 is TGTGCCAGCAGCAAAGAGGGGACAGGGGAAGGTGATCAGCCCCAGCATTTT.

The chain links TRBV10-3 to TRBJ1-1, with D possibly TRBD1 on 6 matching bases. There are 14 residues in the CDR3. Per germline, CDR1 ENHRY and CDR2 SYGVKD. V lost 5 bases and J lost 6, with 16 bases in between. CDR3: CAISPSLQGSEAFF. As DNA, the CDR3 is TGTGCCATCAGTCCTTCCTTACAGGGCTCTGAAGCTTTCTTT.

As DNA, the CDR3 is TGTGCCAGCCCCCGGGACAGGGACACTGAAGCTTTCTTT. It is translated as CASPRDRDTEAFF. J is TRBJ1-1 and V is TRBV6-5; 9 nucleotides agree with TRBD1. This CDR3 is built from 13 residues. Germline V gives CDR1 MNHEY, CDR2 SVGAGI. J lost 3 bases, V lost 8 bases, and 4 bases had no gene match.

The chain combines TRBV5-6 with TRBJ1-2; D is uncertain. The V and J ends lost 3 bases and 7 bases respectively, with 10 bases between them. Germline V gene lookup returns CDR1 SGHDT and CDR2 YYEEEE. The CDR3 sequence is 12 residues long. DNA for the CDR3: TGTGCCAGCAGCTCCCGGACTTTTGGCTACACCTTC. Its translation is CASSSRTFGYTF.

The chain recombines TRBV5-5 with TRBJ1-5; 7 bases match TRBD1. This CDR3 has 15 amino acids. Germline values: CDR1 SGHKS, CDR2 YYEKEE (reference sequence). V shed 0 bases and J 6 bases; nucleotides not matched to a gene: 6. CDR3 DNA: TGTGCCAGCAGCTTGGAACAGGGGACGGGTCAGCCCCAGCATTTT. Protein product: CASSLEQGTGQPQHF. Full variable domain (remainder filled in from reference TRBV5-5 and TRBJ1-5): DAGVTQSPTHLIKTRGQQVTLRCSPISGHKSVSWYQQVLGQGPQFIFQYYEKEERGRGNFPDRFSARQFPNYSSELNVNALLLGDSALYLCASSLEQGTGQPQHFGDGTRLSIL.

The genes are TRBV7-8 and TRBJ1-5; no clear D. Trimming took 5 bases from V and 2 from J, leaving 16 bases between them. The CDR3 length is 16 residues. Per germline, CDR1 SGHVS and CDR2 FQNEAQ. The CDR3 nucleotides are TGTGCCAGCAGCCCCGAAAAGTCGATGGGCAATCAGCCCCAGCATTTT. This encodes CASSPEKSMGNQPQHF.

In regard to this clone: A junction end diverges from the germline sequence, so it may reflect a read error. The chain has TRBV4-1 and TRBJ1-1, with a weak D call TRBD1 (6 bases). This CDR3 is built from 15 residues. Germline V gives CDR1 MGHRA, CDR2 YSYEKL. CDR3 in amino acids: CASSQEIPSQWGGHF. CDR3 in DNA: TGCGCCAGCAGCCAAGAAATTCCCTCTCAATGGGGGGGGCATTTT.

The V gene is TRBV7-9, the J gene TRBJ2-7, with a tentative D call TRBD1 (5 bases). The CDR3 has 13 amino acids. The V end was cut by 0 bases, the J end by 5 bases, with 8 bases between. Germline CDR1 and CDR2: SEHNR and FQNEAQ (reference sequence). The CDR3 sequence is CASSLAGPDEQYF. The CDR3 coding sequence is TGTGCCAGCAGCTTAGCGGGGCCAGACGAGCAGTACTTC.

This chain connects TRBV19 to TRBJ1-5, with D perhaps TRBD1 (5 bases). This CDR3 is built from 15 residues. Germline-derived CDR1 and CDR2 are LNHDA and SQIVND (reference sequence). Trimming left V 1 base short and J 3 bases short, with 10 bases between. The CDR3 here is CASSIVGEPNQPQHF. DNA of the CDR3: TGTGCCAGTAGTATAGTAGGGGAACCCAATCAGCCCCAGCATTTT.

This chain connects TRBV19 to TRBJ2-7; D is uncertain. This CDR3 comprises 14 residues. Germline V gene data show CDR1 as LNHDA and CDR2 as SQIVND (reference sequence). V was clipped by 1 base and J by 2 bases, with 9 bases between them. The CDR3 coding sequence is TGTGCCAGTAGTATAGCGGGCAGCACCTACGAGCAGTACTTC. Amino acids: CASSIAGSTYEQYF.

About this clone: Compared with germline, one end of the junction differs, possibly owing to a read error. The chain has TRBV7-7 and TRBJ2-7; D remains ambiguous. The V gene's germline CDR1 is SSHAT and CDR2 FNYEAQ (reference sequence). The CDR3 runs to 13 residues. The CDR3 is CASSLDISREQYF. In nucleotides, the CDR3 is TGTGCTAGCAGCCTAGACATCTCCCGCGAGCAGTACTTC.

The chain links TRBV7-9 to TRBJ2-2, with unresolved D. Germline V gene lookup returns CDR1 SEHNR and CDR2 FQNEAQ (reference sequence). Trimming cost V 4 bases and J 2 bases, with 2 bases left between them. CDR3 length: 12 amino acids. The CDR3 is CASSSNTGELFF. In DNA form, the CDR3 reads TGTGCCAGCAGCTCTAACACCGGGGAGCTGTTTTTT. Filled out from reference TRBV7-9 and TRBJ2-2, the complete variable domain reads DTGVSQNPRHKITKRGQNVTFRCDPISEHNRLYWYRQTLGQGPEFLTYFQNEAQLEKSRLLSDRFSAERPKGSFSTLEIQRTEQGDSAMYLCASSSNTGELFFGEGSRLTVL.

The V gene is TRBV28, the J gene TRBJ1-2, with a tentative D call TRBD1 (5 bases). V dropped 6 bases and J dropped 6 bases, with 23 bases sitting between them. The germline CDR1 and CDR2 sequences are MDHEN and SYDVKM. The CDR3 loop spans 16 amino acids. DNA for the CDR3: TGTGCCAGCAGCCGCTGGGCGGGGCCCGAAGGGGATGGCTACACCTTC. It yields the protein CASSRWAGPEGDGYTF.

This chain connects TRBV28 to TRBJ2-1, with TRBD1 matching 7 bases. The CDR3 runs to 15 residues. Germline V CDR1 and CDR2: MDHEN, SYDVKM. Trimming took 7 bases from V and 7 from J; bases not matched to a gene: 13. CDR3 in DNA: TGTGCCAGCACAAGAAGGGGGCTAGGTTTAAATGAGCAGTTCTTC. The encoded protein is CASTRRGLGLNEQFF.

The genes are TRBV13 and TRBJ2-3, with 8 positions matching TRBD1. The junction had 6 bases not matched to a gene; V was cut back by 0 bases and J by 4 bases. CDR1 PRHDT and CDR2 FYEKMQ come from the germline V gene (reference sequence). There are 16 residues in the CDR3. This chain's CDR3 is CASSLGGRGLSDTQYF. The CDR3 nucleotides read TGTGCCAGCAGCTTAGGCGGCAGGGGGCTCTCAGATACGCAGTATTTT.

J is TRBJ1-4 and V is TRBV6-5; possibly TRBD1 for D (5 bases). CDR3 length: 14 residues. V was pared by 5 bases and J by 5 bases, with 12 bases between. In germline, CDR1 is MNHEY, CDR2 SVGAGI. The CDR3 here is CASSPRQMNEKLFF. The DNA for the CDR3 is TGTGCCAGCAGTCCCCGACAGATGAATGAAAAACTGTTTTTT.

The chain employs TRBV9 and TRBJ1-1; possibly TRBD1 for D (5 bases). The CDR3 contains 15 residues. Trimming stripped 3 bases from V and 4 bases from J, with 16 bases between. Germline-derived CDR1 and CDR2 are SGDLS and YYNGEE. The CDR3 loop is CASSDVGGRRTEAFF. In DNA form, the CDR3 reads TGTGCCAGCAGCGACGTCGGGGGAAGGCGCACTGAAGCTTTCTTT.

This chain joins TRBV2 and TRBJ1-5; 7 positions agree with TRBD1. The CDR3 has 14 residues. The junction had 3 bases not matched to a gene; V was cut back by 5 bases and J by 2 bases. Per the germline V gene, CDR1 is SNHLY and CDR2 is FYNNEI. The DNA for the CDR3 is TGTGCCAGCAGTAGGACAGGCCGCAATCAGCCCCAGCATTTT. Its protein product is CASSRTGRNQPQHF.

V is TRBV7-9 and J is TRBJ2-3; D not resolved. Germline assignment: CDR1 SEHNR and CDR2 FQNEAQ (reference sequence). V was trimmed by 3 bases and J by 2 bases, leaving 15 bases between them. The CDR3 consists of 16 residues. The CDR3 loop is CASSLSLDHITDTQYF. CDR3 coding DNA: TGTGCCAGCAGCTTGAGTCTTGACCACATCACAGATACGCAGTATTTT.

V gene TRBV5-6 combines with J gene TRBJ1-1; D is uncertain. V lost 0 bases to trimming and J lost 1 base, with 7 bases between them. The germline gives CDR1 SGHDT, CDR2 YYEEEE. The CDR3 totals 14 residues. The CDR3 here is CASSLAYGNTEAFF. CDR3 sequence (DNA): TGTGCCAGCAGCTTGGCCTACGGGAACACTGAAGCTTTCTTT.

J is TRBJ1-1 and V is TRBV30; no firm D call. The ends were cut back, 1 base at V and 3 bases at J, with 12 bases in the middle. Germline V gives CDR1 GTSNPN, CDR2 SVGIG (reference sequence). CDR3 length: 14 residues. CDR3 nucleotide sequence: TGTGCCTGGAGTGCCGGACCGAGCTACACTGAAGCTTTCTTT. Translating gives CAWSAGPSYTEAFF.